The rows below give T cell receptor beta chains drawn from one sample of a study of T-cell memory formation after mild COVID-19. TCRdb re-derived calls from the 5' RACE reads in MiXCR, one entry per CDR3 protein. The sample lists 200,000 to 250,000 distinct CDR3 sequences, 16% occurring once. Material for sequencing was PBMCs or a T cell subset sorted from them (not recorded which). All receptors derive from a man aged 18-30 years who had mild COVID-19 (a few samples of this study predate the infection). Cell type and time point are not known. The CDR3 runs from the conserved cysteine through the conserved F or W. D genes are given only for firm matches. Clone size is not always given. Where it is, it says once, few, many or a class for expanded clones.

d_call	clone_size	j_call	v_call	cdr3_aa	cdr3_nt
.	many	TRBJ1-2	TRBV5-1	CASSSTGNYGYTF	TGCGCCAGCAGCTCTACAGGGAACTATGGCTACACCTTC
.	.	TRBJ2-5	TRBV20-1	CSARVLEVAGETQYF	TGCAGTGCTAGAGTTCTCGAGGTGGCGGGGGAGACCCAGTACTTC
.	.	TRBJ2-6	TRBV10-3	CAISEGGSGANVLTF	TGTGCCATCAGTGAGGGCGGCTCTGGGGCCAACGTCCTGACTTTC
.	few	TRBJ1-1	TRBV6-5	CASRLGVANTEAFF	TGTGCCAGCAGGTTAGGGGTTGCGAACACTGAAGCTTTCTTT
.	.	TRBJ2-1	TRBV12-3/TRBV12-4	CASKGYEQFF	TGTGCCAGCAAGGGGTATGAGCAGTTCTTC
.	few	TRBJ2-4	TRBV12-3/TRBV12-4	CASSLGSVQYF	TGTGCCAGCAGTTTAGGTTCCGTTCAGTACTTC
.	few	TRBJ2-7	TRBV20-1	CSAIGRASYEQYF	TGCAGTGCTATAGGCAGGGCCTCGTACGAGCAGTACTTC
.	.	TRBJ2-5	TRBV10-3	CAIRLQEAETQYF	TGTGCCATCAGGCTACAGGAGGCTGAGACCCAGTACTTC
.	many	TRBJ2-5	TRBV5-1	CASSSTSTGETQYF	TGCGCCAGCAGCTCGACCTCCACCGGAGAGACCCAGTACTTC
.	few	TRBJ2-1	TRBV4-3	CASSQVLKGEQFF	TGCGCCAGCAGCCAAGTCTTGAAGGGGGAGCAGTTCTTC
TRBD1	.	TRBJ2-2	TRBV11-2	CASSPGQVNTGELFF	TGTGCCAGCAGCCCTGGACAGGTTAACACCGGGGAGCTGTTTTTT
TRBD1	.	TRBJ1-1	TRBV5-1	CASSMGTGAEAFF	TGCGCCAGCAGCATGGGGACAGGGGCTGAAGCTTTCTTT
TRBD1	few	TRBJ2-5	TRBV5-1	CASSLSGGGQETQYF	TGCGCCAGCAGCTTATCAGGGGGCGGGCAAGAGACCCAGTACTTC
TRBD2	.	TRBJ2-5	TRBV19	CASRGTGAGEETQYF	TGTGCCAGTAGGGGCACAGGAGCGGGGGAAGAGACCCAGTACTTC
TRBD1	.	TRBJ1-2	TRBV30	CAFRDRVLFNYGYTF	TGTGCCTTCCGGGACAGGGTCCTTTTTAACTATGGCTACACCTTC
.	few	TRBJ2-7	TRBV7-9	CASSPKARLGSEQYF	TGTGCCAGCAGCCCCAAGGCCAGGCTTGGTTCCGAGCAGTACTTC
.	.	TRBJ2-1	TRBV7-8	CASRRRGASYNEQFF	TGTGCCAGCAGGCGGAGGGGGGCCTCCTACAATGAGCAGTTCTTC
TRBD1	few	TRBJ1-5	TRBV12-3/TRBV12-4	CASSQTGGGNQPQHF	TGTGCCAGCAGCCAGACAGGGGGGGGCAATCAGCCCCAGCATTTT
TRBD1	.	TRBJ1-2	TRBV5-8	CASSLVGAGGAFFGGYTF	TGTGCCAGCAGCTTGGTCGGGGCAGGGGGCGCATTTTTTGGTGGCTACACCTTC
.	.	TRBJ2-2	TRBV4-3	CASSQSWRQGGLFF	TGCGCCAGCAGCCAAAGCTGGAGACAAGGAGGGCTGTTTTTT
.	many	TRBJ2-1	TRBV7-3	CASSPPGGSEQFF	TGTGCCAGCAGCCCCCCCGGGGGTAGTGAGCAGTTCTTC
.	.	TRBJ1-5	TRBV6-6	CASSYEGPQHF	TGTGCCAGCAGTTACGAGGGGCCCCAGCATTTT
.	few	TRBJ1-6	TRBV10-3	CAISSQGVSPLHF	TGTGCCATCAGCAGTCAGGGTGTTTCACCCCTCCACTTT
.	.	TRBJ1-6	TRBV24-1	CATSDSRARSPLHF	TGTGCCACCAGCGACTCCAGGGCTCGTTCACCCCTCCACTTT
.	few	TRBJ2-6	TRBV4-3	CASSPREHGANVLTF	TGCGCCAGCAGTCCCAGGGAACATGGGGCCAACGTCCTGACTTTC
.	many	TRBJ2-1	TRBV12-3/TRBV12-4	CASSLRDEQFF	TGTGCCAGCAGTTTACGGGATGAGCAGTTCTTC
TRBD2	few	TRBJ2-7	TRBV10-2	CASSELASGNYEQYF	TGCGCCAGCAGTGAGTTGGCTAGCGGGAACTACGAGCAGTACTTC
.	.	TRBJ2-3	TRBV2	CASDQMGDTQYF	TGTGCCAGCGACCAGATGGGAGATACGCAGTATTTT
.	.	TRBJ2-3	TRBV7-2	CASRWAGEADTQYF	TGTGCCAGCAGGTGGGCCGGGGAGGCAGATACGCAGTATTTT
.	many	TRBJ2-5	TRBV5-5	CASSSPGSETQYF	TGTGCCAGCAGCTCCCCGGGGTCCGAGACCCAGTACTTC
TRBD1	many	TRBJ2-7	TRBV12-3/TRBV12-4	CASRIIDRGRSNEQYF	TGTGCCAGCAGGATCATAGACAGGGGGCGGAGTAACGAGCAGTACTTC
.	few	TRBJ2-1	TRBV4-2	CASSQPNMYNEQFF	TGTGCCAGCAGCCAGCCAAACATGTACAATGAGCAGTTCTTC
.	.	TRBJ1-2	TRBV6-5	CASSYSFGGVSGYTF	TGTGCCAGCAGTTACTCGTTCGGAGGGGTTAGTGGCTACACCTTC
TRBD1	.	TRBJ1-5	TRBV29-1	CSVGQGNGNNQPQHF	TGCAGCGTTGGACAGGGGAACGGGAACAATCAGCCCCAGCATTTT
.	few	TRBJ2-7	TRBV5-4	CASRLGAEQYF	TGTGCCAGCAGGTTGGGGGCCGAGCAGTACTTC
.	.	TRBJ1-5	TRBV5-1	CASSLVGGGGNQPQHF	TGCGCCAGCAGCTTGGTCGGGGGGGGAGGTAATCAACCCCAGCATTTT
.	.	TRBJ1-6	TRBV7-2	CASSLALRTGDSPLHF	TGTGCCAGCAGCTTAGCGCTCCGGACCGGGGATTCACCCCTCCACTTT